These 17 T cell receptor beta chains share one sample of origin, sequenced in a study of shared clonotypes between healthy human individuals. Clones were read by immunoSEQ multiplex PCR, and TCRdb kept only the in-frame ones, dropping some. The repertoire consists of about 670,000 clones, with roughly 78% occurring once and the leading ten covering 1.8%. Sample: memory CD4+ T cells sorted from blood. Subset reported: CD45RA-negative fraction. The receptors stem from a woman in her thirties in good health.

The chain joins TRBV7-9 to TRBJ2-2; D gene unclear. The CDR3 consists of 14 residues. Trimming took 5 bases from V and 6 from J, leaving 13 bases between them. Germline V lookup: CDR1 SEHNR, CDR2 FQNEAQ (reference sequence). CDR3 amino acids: CASSPPQRAGELFF. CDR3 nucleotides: TGTGCCAGCAGCCCCCCCCAGCGTGCCGGGGAGCTGTTTTTT. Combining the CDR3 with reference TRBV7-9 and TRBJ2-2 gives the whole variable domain DTGVSQNPRHKITKRGQNVTFRCDPISEHNRLYWYRQTLGQGPEFLTYFQNEAQLEKSRLLSDRFSAERPKGSFSTLEIQRTEQGDSAMYLCASSPPQRAGELFFGEGSRLTVL.

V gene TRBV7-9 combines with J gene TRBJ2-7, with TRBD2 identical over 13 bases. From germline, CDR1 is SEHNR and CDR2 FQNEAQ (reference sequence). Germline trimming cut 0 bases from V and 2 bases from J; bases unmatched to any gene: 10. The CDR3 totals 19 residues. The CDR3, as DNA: TGTGCCAGCAGCTTAGCAATGTTTGGGACTAGCGGGATCCCCTACGAGCAGTACTTC. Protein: CASSLAMFGTSGIPYEQYF.

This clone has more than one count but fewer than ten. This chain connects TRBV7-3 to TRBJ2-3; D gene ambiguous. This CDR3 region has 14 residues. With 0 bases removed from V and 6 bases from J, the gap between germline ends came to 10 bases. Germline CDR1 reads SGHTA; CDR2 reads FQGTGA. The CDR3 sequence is CASSLTHTSDTQYF. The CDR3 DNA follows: TGTGCCAGCAGCTTAACCCATACTTCGGATACGCAGTATTTT.

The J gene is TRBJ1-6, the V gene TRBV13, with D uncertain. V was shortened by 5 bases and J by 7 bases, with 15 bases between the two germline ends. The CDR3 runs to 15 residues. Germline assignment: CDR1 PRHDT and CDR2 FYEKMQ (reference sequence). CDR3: CASSPRGSENSPLHF. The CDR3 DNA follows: TGTGCCAGCAGCCCCAGAGGAAGTGAAAATTCACCCCTCCACTTT.

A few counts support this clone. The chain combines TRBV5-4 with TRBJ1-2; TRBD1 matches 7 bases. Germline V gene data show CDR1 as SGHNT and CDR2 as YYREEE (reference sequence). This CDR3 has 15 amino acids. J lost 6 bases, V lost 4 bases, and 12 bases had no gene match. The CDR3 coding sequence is TGTGCCAGCAGCCCTCTTGGGACAGTTGAAAATGGCTACACCTTC. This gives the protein CASSPLGTVENGYTF.

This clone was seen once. The CDR3 DNA is TGTGCCTGCTTACAGGGCCAAGAGACCCAGTACTTC. As protein: CACLQGQETQYF. This chain uses TRBV30 with TRBJ2-5; TRBD1 is a possible D gene (6 bases). Germline lookup yields CDR1 GTSNPN and CDR2 SVGIG (reference sequence). V was trimmed by 6 bases and J by 1 base, leaving 9 bases between them. CDR3 length equals 12 residues.

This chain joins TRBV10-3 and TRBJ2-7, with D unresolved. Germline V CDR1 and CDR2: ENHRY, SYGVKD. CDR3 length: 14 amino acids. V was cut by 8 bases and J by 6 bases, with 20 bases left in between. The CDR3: CAIRKSDAFLEQYF. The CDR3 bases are TGTGCCATCCGAAAGAGCGATGCTTTTCTCGAGCAGTACTTC.

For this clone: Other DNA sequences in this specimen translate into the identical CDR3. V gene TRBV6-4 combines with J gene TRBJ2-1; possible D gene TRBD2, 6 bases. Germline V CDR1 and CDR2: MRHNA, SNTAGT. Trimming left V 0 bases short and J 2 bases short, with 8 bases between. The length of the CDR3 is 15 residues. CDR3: CASSDSAGPYNEQFF. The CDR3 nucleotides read TGTGCCAGCAGTGACTCTGCGGGACCCTACAATGAGCAGTTCTTC.

CDR3 in DNA: TGCAGCGTTCAACGCCTCGCGGGTAGCACAGATACGCAGTATTTT. This encodes CSVQRLAGSTDTQYF. The rearrangement links TRBV29-1 to TRBJ2-3; D might be TRBD2 (5 bases). V lost 5 bases to trimming and J lost 0 bases, with 15 bases between them. The CDR3 extends over 15 amino acids. CDR1 is SQVTM and CDR2 is ANQGSEA in the germline V gene.

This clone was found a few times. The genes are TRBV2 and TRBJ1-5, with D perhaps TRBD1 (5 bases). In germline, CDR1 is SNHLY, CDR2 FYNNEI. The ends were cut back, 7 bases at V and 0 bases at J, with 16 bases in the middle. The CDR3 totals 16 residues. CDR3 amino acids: CASKPRGDLSNQPQHF. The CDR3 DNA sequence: TGTGCCAGCAAGCCCCGGGGGGACCTTAGCAATCAGCCCCAGCATTTT.

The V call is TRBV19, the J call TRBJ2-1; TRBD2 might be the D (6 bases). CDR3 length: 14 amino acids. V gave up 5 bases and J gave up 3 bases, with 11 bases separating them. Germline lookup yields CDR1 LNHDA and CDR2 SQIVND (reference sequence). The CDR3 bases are TGTGCCAGTAGTTCGGGACTGAGCTACAATGAGCAGTTCTTC. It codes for CASSSGLSYNEQFF.

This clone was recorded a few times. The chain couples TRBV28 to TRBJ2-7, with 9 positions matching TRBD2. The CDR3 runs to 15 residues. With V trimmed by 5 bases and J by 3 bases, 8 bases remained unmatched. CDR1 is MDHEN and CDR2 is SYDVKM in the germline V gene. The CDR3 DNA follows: TGTGCCAGCAGTGGGCCAGCGGGAGGCCGCTACGAGCAGTACTTC. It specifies CASSGPAGGRYEQYF.

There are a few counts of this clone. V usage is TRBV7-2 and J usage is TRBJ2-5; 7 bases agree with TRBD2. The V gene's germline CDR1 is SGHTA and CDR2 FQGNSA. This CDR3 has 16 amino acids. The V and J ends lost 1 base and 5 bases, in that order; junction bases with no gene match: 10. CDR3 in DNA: TGTGCCAGCAGCTTAGTTCTGGCGGGAGCTACCGAGACCCAGTACTTC. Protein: CASSLVLAGATETQYF.

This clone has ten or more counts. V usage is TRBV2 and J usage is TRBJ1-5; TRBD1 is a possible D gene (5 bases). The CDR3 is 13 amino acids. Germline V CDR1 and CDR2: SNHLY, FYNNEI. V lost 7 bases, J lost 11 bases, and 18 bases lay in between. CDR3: CASNNGGEGAQHF. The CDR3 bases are TGTGCCAGCAACAACGGGGGAGAGGGAGCCCAGCATTTT.

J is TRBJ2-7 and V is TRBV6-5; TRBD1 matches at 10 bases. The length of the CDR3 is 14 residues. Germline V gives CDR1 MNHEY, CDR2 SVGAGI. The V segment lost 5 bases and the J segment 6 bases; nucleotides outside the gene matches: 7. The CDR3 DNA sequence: TGTGCCAGCAGTCAACGGGACAGGGGTGGCGAGCAGTACTTC. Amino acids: CASSQRDRGGEQYF.

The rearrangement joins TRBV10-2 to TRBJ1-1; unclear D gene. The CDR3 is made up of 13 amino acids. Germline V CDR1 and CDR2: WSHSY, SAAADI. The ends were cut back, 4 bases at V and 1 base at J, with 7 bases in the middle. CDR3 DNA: TGCGCCAGCAGTGTAACGCCGAACACTGAAGCTTTCTTT. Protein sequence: CASSVTPNTEAFF.

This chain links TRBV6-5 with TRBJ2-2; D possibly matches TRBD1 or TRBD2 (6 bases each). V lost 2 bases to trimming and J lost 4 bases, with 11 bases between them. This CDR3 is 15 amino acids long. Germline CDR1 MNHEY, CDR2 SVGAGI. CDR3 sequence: CASSYGGLSTGELFF. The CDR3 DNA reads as TGTGCCAGCAGTTACGGGGGGCTTAGCACCGGGGAGCTGTTTTTT.